One sample yielded the 8 T cell receptor beta chains listed below, sequenced in a study of T cell clonality in common variable immunodeficiency (dated by TCRdb to about 2015). The method was the immunoSEQ multiplex PCR assay. Drawn from immuneACCESS, this table holds only the in-frame rearrangements with V and J called that TCRdb kept. Clones are partly lost; checked studies trace under half to an unresolved V gene and leave the rest unexplained. This sample contains several thousand clones, none of which is a singleton. Around 4.5% of the sample goes to the ten largest clones. On the study overall, not on this receptor specifically: Fewer deletions and N-nucleotide insertions were reportedly observed in CVID TCRbeta sequences, and highly modified clones with 13 or more V deletions were reportedly absent from CVID TCRbeta sequences.

What these receptors recognize is not known. Material for sequencing was peripheral blood mononuclear cells. Source of these receptors: a human donor with common variable immunodeficiency.

This clone was detected a few times. The read ends 3 residues early relative to the CDR3; the germline J gene fills the gap. The rearrangement uses TRBV7-9 and TRBJ2-1; D is perhaps TRBD2 (6 bases). V was shortened by 1 base and J by 9 bases, with 13 bases between the two germline ends. Germline assignment: CDR1 SEHNR and CDR2 FQNEAQ (reference sequence). The CDR3 has 14 residues. The CDR3 DNA, read in part, is TGTGCCAGCAGCTTAGTACCGACTAGGGGTGAG. It specifies CASSLVPTRGE. The whole CDR3 sequence is CASSLVPTRGEQFF.

Ten or more counts support this clone. The CDR3 end falls 3 residues outside the read, so it is completed with the germline J gene. The V gene is TRBV2, the J gene TRBJ2-7; maybe TRBD2 (5 bases). V shed 5 bases and J shed 6 bases, with 17 bases lying between them. The CDR3 is 14 amino acids. Germline V gene sequence: CDR1 SNHLY, CDR2 FYNNEI. CDR3 sequence reads: CASSTLTSSGEQYF. CDR3 DNA, as far as it was read: TGTGCCAGCAGTACCCTTACTAGTTCAGGCGAG.

There are many counts of this clone. The CDR3 goes on 3 residues after the read ends, and that part is filled in from the germline J gene. V and J are TRBV7-9 and TRBJ2-5; 7 bases align to TRBD1. V shed 3 bases, J shed 5 bases, and the junction held 6 bases outside the gene matches. CDR1 is SEHNR and CDR2 is FQNEAQ in the germline V gene (reference sequence). The CDR3 runs 14 residues. CDR3 sequence: CASSLTTGVETQYF. CDR3 DNA (partial): TGTGCCAGCAGCTTGACAACAGGGGTTGAGACC. The variable domain in full, with the rest retrieved from reference TRBV7-9 and TRBJ2-5, is DTGVSQNPRHKITKRGQNVTFRCDPISEHNRLYWYRQTLGQGPEFLTYFQNEAQLEKSRLLSDRFSAERPKGSFSTLEIQRTEQGDSAMYLCASSLTTGVETQYFGPGTRLLVL.

This clone is termed medium-sized. CDR3 DNA (partial): TGTGCCACCAGCACCCGACTAGCAGATACG. Protein sequence: CATSTRLADT. The full-length CDR3 reads as CATSTRLADTQYF. The V call is TRBV15, the J call TRBJ2-3, with D tentatively TRBD2 (6 bases). The CDR3 end lies 3 residues beyond the end of the read and is filled in from the germline J gene. The CDR3 loop spans 13 amino acids. V lost 4 bases, J lost 4 bases, and 9 bases lay in between. The V gene's germline CDR1 is LNHNV and CDR2 YYDKDF (reference sequence).

This clone was picked up many times. Coverage ceases 3 residues before the CDR3 finishes, and the germline J gene fills in the end. The J gene is TRBJ1-4, the V gene TRBV5-1, with TRBD1 matching over 7 bases. The CDR3 is made up of 14 amino acids. The trim removed 3 bases at V and 5 bases at J, leaving 4 bases unmatched. Germline V gene lookup returns CDR1 SGHRS and CDR2 YFSETQ. The CDR3 loop reads CASSYQGENEKLFF. The CDR3 bases that were read are TGCGCCAGCAGCTACCAGGGGGAGAATGAAAAA.

In its sample, this clone was seen many times. The sequence runs out 3 residues before the end of the CDR3; the remainder is reconstructed from the germline J gene. The chain joins TRBV6-2 or TRBV6-3 to TRBJ2-4; 16 nucleotides line up with TRBD2. Germline V lookup: CDR1 MNHEY, CDR2 SVGEGT. The CDR3 is 17 residues long. Trimming at V came to 6 bases and at J to 7 bases, leaving 9 bases not matched to a gene. CDR3 loop: CASSPGLAGGLWNIQYF. The sequenced CDR3 bases are TGTGCCAGCAGCCCGGGACTAGCGGGGGGGTTATGGAACATT.

This clone was seen many times. This chain's CDR3 is CASSEIGGGRTDTQYF. The sequenced part of the CDR3 DNA is TGTGCCAGCAGTGAAATCGGAGGGGGACGCACAGATACG. V gene TRBV2 combines with J gene TRBJ2-3; possibly TRBD1 or TRBD2 for D (6 bases each). The read ends 3 residues early relative to the CDR3; the germline J gene fills the gap. The length of the CDR3 is 16 residues. V was pared by 2 bases and J by 1 base, with 13 bases between. The germline gives CDR1 SNHLY, CDR2 FYNNEI.

This clone was counted ten times or more. Coverage ceases 3 residues before the CDR3 finishes, and the germline J gene fills in the end. The chain carries TRBV3-1 (or the pseudogene TRBV3-2) and TRBJ2-1; 10 nucleotides match TRBD2. The germline V gene encodes CDR1 LGHDT and CDR2 YNNKEL (reference sequence). The V and J ends lost 4 bases and 4 bases, in that order; junction bases with no gene match: 10. The CDR3 loop spans 17 amino acids. The CDR3: CASSLSYGLADYNEQFF. CDR3 DNA (partial): TGTGCCAGCAGCCTATCCTATGGACTAGCGGATTACAATGAG.